The T cell receptor (beta chain) described here comes from a study of blood T cell repertoires in COVID-19 (dated by TCRdb to 2020 to 2021). Concerning the study at large: The collaborator samples originated in the United States, Italy and Spain and spanned the acute and convalescent phases of COVID-19. The repertoires were made available in a free public database intended to serve as a resource for research on the immune response to SARS-CoV-2. The prospective study material was composed of cDNA or gDNA derived from T cells, B-cell-depleted T cells, or PBMCs. Sample metadata almost always included a de-identified subject ID, COVID-19 status, age in years and sex. Samples were obtained from the ongoing ImmuneRACE study (first 160 participants) and from 1,200 or so subjects provided by 6 global collaborators. HLA class I and class II types, where available, came from metadata supplied by the sample provider rather than from assay-based typing. Deeply sampled blood TCRbeta repertoires from subjects exposed to, actively infected with, or recovered from COVID-19 were included in the dataset. Paper-wide results and their limitations: How much clinical and demographic metadata was included differed by source and by participant, and the metadata was provided uncurated.

Relative to germline, V is missing 2 bases and J is missing 5 bases, with 8 bases of the junction outside any gene match. CDR1 and CDR2, looked up from the germline V gene, are SGHRS and YFSETQ. The CDR3 sequence holds 17 residues, the cysteine and phenylalanine included. CDR3 DNA is the only sequence kept; it has 51 bases, read in frame from the first base. In the prospective study, participants were about 18 to 100 years old, resided in fewer than 25 geographic areas of the United States, and were enrolled through a virtual design. In the prospective study, participants were assigned to cohorts based on the clinical history participants reported in a screening survey and a study questionnaire. Recovered participants in ImmuneRACE Cohort 3 were defined by two consecutive negative NP/OP PCR tests, clearance by a healthcare professional, or resolution of symptoms. Mobile phlebotomists in the prospective study collected whole blood, serum and a nasopharyngeal or oropharyngeal swab from every participant. Over a roughly 2-month period, participants in the prospective study had the option of providing additional blood draws and questionnaires. Blood samples from the prospective study were shipped frozen or at room temperature prior to DNA extraction.

TCRbeta CDR3 regions were amplified from genomic DNA by means of the immunoSEQ Assay, a bias-controlled multiplex PCR. The published analysis was carried out like this. Within the assay, amplification of reference gene primers was used to estimate how many nucleated cells each sample contained. Sequence reads were collapsed and filtered to measure the absolute abundance of every unique TCRbeta CDR3 rearrangement. For each sample, productive Simpson clonality was calculated as the square root of Simpson's diversity index over productive rearrangements. In its TCRdb copy, this immuneACCESS table keeps in-frame sequences only and misses some clones. Where compared with another copy, unresolved V genes explain less than half of these, and the others have no known cause. V and J calls and clone size are given by that table; D and trimming were obtained from the DNA. Here the sample has 250,000 or so clones; about 89% occur a single time. Approximately 2.4% of the sample rests with the top ten.

As concerns this clone: Its antigen target is currently unknown. Base qualities are not provided; no much larger clone lies one nucleotide away.

The sample comprised PBMCs or T cells enriched from blood (not recorded which). The clonotype was recovered from a young woman who had recovered from COVID-19. This chain joins TRBV5-1 to TRBJ2-2; 11 nucleotides in the junction match TRBD1. The CDR3 reads CASSFAMDRGHTGELFF. The DNA sequence follows: TGCGCCAGCAGCTTCGCGATGGACAGGGGGCATACCGGGGAGCTGTTTTTT.